Sequencing of this T cell receptor (beta chain) was carried out in a study of Ad26.COV2.S vaccination and SARS-CoV-2 variants. The repertoire was sequenced with immunoSEQ multiplex PCR; TCRdb's copy has only in-frame clones and lacks some. The table shows around 450,000 clones, with roughly 87% occurring only once. Treatment here: some 19 received Ad26.COV2.S at low or high dose, single or two shots; about 5 received placebo; per-sample allocation not given. The study sampled participants on day 63 after the first vaccine or placebo injection. V lost 2 bases to trimming and J lost 5 bases; unmatched junction nucleotides: 12. Per germline, CDR1 SGHTA and CDR2 FQGNSA. The CDR3 spans 17 residues.

V and J are TRBV7-2 and TRBJ2-5; 9 bases are a match to TRBD1. The clonotype comes from a person between 18 and 65 years old who received the Ad26.COV2.S COVID-19 vaccine or a placebo. The sequenced sample was peripheral blood, obtained in a trial of Ad26.COV2.S vaccine versus placebo. The CDR3 coding sequence is TGTGCCAGCAGCTTACAACGGCCATCGACAGGGGGGGAGACCCAGTACTTC. This sequence encodes CASSLQRPSTGGETQYF.